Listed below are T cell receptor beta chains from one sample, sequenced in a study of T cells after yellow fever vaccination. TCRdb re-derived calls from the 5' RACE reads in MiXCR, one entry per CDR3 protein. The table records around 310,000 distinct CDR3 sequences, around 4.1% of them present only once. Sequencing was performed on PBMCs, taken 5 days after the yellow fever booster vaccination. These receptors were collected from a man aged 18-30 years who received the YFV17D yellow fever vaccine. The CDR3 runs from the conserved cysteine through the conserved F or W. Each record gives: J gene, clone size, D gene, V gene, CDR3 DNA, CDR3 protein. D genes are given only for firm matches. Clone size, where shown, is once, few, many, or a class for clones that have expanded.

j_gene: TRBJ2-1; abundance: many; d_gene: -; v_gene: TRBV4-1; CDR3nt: TGCGCCAGCAGTCCCGGGGTCGACAATGAGCAGTTCTTC; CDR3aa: CASSPGVDNEQFF
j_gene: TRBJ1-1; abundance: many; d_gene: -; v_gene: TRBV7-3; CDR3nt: TGTGCCAGCAGCTCATCAGGGAACACTGAAGCTTTCTTT; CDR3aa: CASSSSGNTEAFF
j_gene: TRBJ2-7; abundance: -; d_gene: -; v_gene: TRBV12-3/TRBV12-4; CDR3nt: TGTGCCAGCACCTTCAGGGCCGCCTACGAGCAGTACTTC; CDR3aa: CASTFRAAYEQYF
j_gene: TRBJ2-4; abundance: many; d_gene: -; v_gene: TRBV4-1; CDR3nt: TGCGCCAGCAGCCAAGGCTCAGGGGTGGCCAAAAACATTCAGTACTTC; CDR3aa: CASSQGSGVAKNIQYF
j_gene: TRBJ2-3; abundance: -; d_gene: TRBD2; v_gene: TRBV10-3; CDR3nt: TGTGCCATCAGACGCGGACTAGCCGGTACAACAGATACGCAGTATTTT; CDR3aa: CAIRRGLAGTTDTQYF
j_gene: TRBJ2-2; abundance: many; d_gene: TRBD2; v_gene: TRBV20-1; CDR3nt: TGCAGTGCTAGAGAGCGGGGGGGGAACACCGGGGAGCTGTTTTTT; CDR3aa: CSARERGGNTGELFF
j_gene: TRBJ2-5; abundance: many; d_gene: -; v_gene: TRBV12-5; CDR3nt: TGTGCTAGTGGTTCCCGACCCCTGGAAGAGACCCAGTACTTC; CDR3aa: CASGSRPLEETQYF
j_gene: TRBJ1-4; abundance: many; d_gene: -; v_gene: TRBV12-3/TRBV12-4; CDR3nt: TGTGCCAGCAGTCCCCCCTCTAGTAGGGGCCATTTTGCAACTAATGAAAAACTGTTTTTT; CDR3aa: CASSPPSSRGHFATNEKLFF
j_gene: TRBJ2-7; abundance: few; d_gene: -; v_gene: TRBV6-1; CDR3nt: TGTGCCAGCATCCGGGACGCCACCTACGAGCAGTACTTC; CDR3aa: CASIRDATYEQYF
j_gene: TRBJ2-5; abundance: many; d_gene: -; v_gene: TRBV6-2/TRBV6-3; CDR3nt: TGTGCCAGCAGTCATACTAGAGACCAAGAGACCCAGTACTTC; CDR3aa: CASSHTRDQETQYF
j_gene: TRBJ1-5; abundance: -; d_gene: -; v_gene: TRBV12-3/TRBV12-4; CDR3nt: TGTGCCAGCAGTTTAGCATGGCCAAATCAGCCCCAGCATTTT; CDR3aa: CASSLAWPNQPQHF
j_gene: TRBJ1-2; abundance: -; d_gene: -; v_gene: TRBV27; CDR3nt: TGTGCCAGCAGTCACTACAGGTCAGCTAACTATGGCTACACCTTC; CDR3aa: CASSHYRSANYGYTF
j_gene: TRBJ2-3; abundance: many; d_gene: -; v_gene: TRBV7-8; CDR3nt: TGCGCCAGCAGCTCACAGGGAACAGATACGCAGTATTTT; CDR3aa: CASSSQGTDTQYF
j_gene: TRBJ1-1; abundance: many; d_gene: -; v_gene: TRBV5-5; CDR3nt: TGTGCCAGCAACTCCTACTGGGGAGACACTGAAGCTTTCTTT; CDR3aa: CASNSYWGDTEAFF
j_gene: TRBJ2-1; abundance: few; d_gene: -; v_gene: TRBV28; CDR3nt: TGTGCCAGCAGTTCGGCCCCCTACAATGAGCAGTTCTTC; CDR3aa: CASSSAPYNEQFF
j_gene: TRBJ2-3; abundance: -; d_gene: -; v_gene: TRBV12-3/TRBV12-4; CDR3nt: TGTGCCAGCAGGAATGCAGATACGCAGTATTTT; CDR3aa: CASRNADTQYF
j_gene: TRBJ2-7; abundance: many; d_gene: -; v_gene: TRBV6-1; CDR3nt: TGTGCCAGCAGTGGGCCCGGGCCCTACGAGCAGTACTTC; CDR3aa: CASSGPGPYEQYF
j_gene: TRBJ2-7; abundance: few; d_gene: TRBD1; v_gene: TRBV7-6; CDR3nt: TGTGCCAGCAGCGACGGGACAGGGGGCACCTACGAGCAGTACTTC; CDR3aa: CASSDGTGGTYEQYF
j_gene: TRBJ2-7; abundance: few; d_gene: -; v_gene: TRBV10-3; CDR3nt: TGTGCCATCAGTGGATACAGTTTTGAGCAGTACTTC; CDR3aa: CAISGYSFEQYF
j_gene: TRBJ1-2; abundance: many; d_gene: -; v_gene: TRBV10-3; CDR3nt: TGTGCCATCAGTGGAGGGAACTATGGCTACACCTTC; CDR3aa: CAISGGNYGYTF
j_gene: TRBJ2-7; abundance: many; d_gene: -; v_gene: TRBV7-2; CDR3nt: TGTGCCAGCAGCTTAGTTTCCGGGGACTACGAGCAGTACTTC; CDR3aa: CASSLVSGDYEQYF
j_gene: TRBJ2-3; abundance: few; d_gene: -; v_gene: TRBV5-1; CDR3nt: TGCGCCAGCATCCCAGGCGTTATTTCGACTCTCCGCACAGATACGCAGTATTTT; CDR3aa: CASIPGVISTLRTDTQYF
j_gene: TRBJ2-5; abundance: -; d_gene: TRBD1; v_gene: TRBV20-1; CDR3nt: TGCAGTGCTAGTTACAGGGGTGAAGAGACCCAGTACTTC; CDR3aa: CSASYRGEETQYF
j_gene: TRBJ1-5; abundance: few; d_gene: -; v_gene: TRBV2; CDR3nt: TGTGCCAGCAGCCCTACAGGGAAATATAGCAATCAGCCCCAGCATTTT; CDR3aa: CASSPTGKYSNQPQHF
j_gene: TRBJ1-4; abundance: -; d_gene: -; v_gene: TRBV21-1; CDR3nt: TGTGCCAGCAGTCCTACTTTACGGGGGCTGTTTTTT; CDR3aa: CASSPTLRGLFF
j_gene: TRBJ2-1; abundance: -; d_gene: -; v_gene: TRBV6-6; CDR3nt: TGTGCCAGCAGTTACACGGGGGAAAGCTCCTACAATGAGCAGTTCTTC; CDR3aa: CASSYTGESSYNEQFF
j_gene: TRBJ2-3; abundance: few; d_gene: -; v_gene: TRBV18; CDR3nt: TGTGCCAGCTCACCACCGCGATTGGACACAGATACGCAGTATTTT; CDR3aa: CASSPPRLDTDTQYF
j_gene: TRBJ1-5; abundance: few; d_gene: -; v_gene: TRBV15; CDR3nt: TGTGCCACCAAGAAAAAAGAACGGGGCAATCAGCCCCAGCATTTT; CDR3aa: CATKKKERGNQPQHF
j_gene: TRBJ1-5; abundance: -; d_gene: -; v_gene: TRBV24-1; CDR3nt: TGTGCCACCAGTGACCCAGGGGATCGTAGTCAGCCCCAGCATTTT; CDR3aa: CATSDPGDRSQPQHF
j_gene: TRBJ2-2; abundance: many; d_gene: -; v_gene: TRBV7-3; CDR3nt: TGTGCCAGCAGCCCTTCCTCGGGTAGTGGCACCGGGGAGCTGTTTTTT; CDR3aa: CASSPSSGSGTGELFF
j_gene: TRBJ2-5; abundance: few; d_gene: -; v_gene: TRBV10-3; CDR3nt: TGTGCCATCAGTGAGTCTGGTTCCGGCGAGACCCAGTACTTC; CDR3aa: CAISESGSGETQYF
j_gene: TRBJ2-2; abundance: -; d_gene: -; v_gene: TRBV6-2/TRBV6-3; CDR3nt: TGTGCCACCGTCTTGAGTCCCTCTTATTCCGCGAGCACCGGGGAGCTGTTTTTT; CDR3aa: CATVLSPSYSASTGELFF
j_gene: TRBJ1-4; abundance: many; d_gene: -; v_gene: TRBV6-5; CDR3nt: TGTGCCAGCAGTAGGAGGGCAACTAATGAAAAACTGTTTTTT; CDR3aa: CASSRRATNEKLFF
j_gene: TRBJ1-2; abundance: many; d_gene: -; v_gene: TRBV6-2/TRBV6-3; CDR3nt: TGTGCCAGCAGTTACGTGCCGTCGATCCGTGGCTACACCTTC; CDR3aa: CASSYVPSIRGYTF
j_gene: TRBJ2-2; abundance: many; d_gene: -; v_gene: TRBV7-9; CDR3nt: TGTGCCAGCAGCCCAGTGGCAGTGAACACCGGGGAGCTGTTTTTT; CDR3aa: CASSPVAVNTGELFF
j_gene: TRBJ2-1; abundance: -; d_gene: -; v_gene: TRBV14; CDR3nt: TGTGCCAGCAGCCAAGATAGGCTCCGGATACTTTACAATGAGCAGTTCTTC; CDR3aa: CASSQDRLRILYNEQFF
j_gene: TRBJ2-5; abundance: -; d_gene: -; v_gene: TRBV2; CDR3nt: TGTGCCAGCAGTCCTAAACCCTGGGACAAACAAGAGACCCAGTACTTC; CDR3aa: CASSPKPWDKQETQYF
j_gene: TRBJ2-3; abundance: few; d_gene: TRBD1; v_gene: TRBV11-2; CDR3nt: TGTGCCAGCAGCTTAGAAGGGGGCCTCAAGGTGGATACGCAGTATTTT; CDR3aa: CASSLEGGLKVDTQYF
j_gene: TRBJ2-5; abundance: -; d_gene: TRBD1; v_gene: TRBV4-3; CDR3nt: TGCGCCAGCAGCCGCCAGACAGGGGGAGCGGGAGAGACCCAGTACTTC; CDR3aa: CASSRQTGGAGETQYF
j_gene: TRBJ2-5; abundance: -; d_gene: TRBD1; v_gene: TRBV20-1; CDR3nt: TGCAGTGCTCGCACCAGGGGGCGAGGAGAGACCCAGTACTTC; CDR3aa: CSARTRGRGETQYF
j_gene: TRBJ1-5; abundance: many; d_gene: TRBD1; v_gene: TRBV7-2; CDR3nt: TGTGCCAGCAGCCTCCTAACAGGGGGCAATCAGCCCCAGCATTTT; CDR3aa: CASSLLTGGNQPQHF
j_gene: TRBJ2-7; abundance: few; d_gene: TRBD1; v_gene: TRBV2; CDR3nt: TGTGCCAGCGGCAGGGGGCCGGACGAGCAGTACTTC; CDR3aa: CASGRGPDEQYF
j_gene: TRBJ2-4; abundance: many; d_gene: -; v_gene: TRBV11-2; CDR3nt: TGTGCCAGCAGCTTTACAGGGGCCAAAAACATTCAGTACTTC; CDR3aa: CASSFTGAKNIQYF
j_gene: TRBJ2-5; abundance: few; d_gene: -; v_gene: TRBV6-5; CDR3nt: TGTGCCAGCAGCCACGCCCGGGGGACCAGTCAAGAGACCCAGTACTTC; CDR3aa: CASSHARGTSQETQYF
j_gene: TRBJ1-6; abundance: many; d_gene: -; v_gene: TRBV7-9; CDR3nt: TGTGCCAGCAGCTTTGGAGGGGAGGGAAATTCACCCCTCCACTTT; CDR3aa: CASSFGGEGNSPLHF